This T cell receptor beta chain is drawn from a study of blood T cell repertoires in COVID-19. As for the study in general: Samples taken during acute and convalescent COVID-19 were collected in the United States, Italy and Spain.

This CDR3 comprises 16 residues. Germline CDR1 is SGHVS and CDR2 is FQNEAQ. V lost 1 base, J lost 0 bases, and 10 bases lay in between. Ages ranged from about 18 to 89 years, with residence in around 24 US areas. Cohorts were assigned according to the clinical history that participants reported. Per the study methods: By means of reference gene primer amplification, nucleated cell counts were estimated. Libraries were prepared by immunoSEQ multiplex PCR; TCRdb keeps only in-frame clonotypes and omits some of them. V and J calls and clone size are copied from that table; D and trimming were computed from the DNA. Of a few hundred thousand clones listed, over 75% are singletons.

The sample was PBMCs or T cells enriched from blood (not recorded which). The chain uses TRBV7-8 and TRBJ2-1, with D unresolved. The receptor was isolated from a woman aged 25 to 45 who had recovered from COVID-19. DNA for the CDR3: TGTGCCAGCAGCTTAGACGAGCTAAGCTCCTACAATGAGCAGTTCTTC. This gives the protein CASSLDELSSYNEQFF.